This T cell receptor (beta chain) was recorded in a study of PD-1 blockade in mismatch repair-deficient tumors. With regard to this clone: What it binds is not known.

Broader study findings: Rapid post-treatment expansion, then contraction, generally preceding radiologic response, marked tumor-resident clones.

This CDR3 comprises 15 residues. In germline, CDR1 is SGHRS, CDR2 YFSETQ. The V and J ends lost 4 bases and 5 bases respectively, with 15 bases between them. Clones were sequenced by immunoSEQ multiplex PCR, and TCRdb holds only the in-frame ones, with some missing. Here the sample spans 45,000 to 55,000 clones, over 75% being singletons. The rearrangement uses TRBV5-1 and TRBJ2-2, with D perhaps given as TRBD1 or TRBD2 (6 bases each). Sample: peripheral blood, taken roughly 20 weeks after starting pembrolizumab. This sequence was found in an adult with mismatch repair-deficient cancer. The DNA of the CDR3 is TGCGCCAGCAGCCCGGAAGGGGGGCGGACCGGGGAGCTGTTTTTT. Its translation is CASSPEGGRTGELFF. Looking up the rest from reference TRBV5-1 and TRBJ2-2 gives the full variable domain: KAGVTQTPRYLIKTRGQQVTLSCSPISGHRSVSWYQQTPGQGLQFLFEYFSETQRNKGNFPGRFSGRQFSNSRSEMNVSTLELGDSALYLCASSPEGGRTGELFFGEGSRLTVL.